This passage covers 3 T cell receptor beta chains from one sample sequenced in a study of cytomegalovirus exposure and HLA in healthy donors. Amplification used 60 Vbeta primers and 13 Jbeta primers. Data came from immunoSEQ multiplex PCR; TCRdb stores just in-frame clones and leaves some out. The data contain about 140,000 clones, 75% to 85% of them singletons. The sequenced sample consisted of PBMCs. The receptors come from a man aged 50-59 years in good health and CMV-seronegative.

This clone was found once. The CDR3 DNA follows: TGTGCCAGCAGTCCCTCGAGCGGGAGAATTCCCTACAATGAGCAGTTCTTC. This encodes CASSPSSGRIPYNEQFF. This rearrangement joins TRBV27 to TRBJ2-1; TRBD2 matches 8 bases. The V gene end was trimmed by 5 bases and the J gene end by 2 bases; junction bases not matched to a gene: 11. The CDR3 covers 17 residues. Germline V CDR1 and CDR2: MNHEY, SMNVEV (reference sequence).

This clone was observed a handful of times. V gene TRBV4-2 combines with J gene TRBJ1-2, with D unclear. The CDR3 runs to 16 residues. From germline, CDR1 is LGHNA and CDR2 YNFKEQ. V dropped 4 bases and J dropped 0 bases, with 15 bases sitting between them. CDR3 loop: CASSPTAVGANYGYTF. The CDR3 DNA reads as TGTGCCAGCAGCCCAACCGCTGTGGGAGCTAACTATGGCTACACCTTC.

This chain uses TRBV28 with TRBJ2-5, with D unclear. The CDR3 spans 13 residues. Germline assignment: CDR1 MDHEN and CDR2 SYDVKM. Trimming removed 2 bases at V and 5 bases at J, with 9 bases between. CDR3 bases: TGTGCCAGCAGTTTAGTAGAATCGGAGACCCAGTACTTC. This translates into CASSLVESETQYF.